This passage covers 29 T cell receptor beta chains from one sample sequenced in a study of shared clonotypes between healthy human individuals. Repertoires were generated with immunoSEQ multiplex PCR, while TCRdb's copy carries only in-frame clones and drops some. The table records 1 million to 1.2 million clones, roughly 80% of them present only once. What was sequenced was memory CD4+ T cells from PBMCs. Subset described: CD45RA-negative fraction. These receptors were collected from a young man in good health. Some clones in this sample may be carry-over from other donors' samples.

The J gene is TRBJ2-1, the V gene TRBV6-6; 9 bases are a match to TRBD1. The CDR3 extends over 16 amino acids. Trimming removed 4 bases from V and 5 bases from J; junction bases left unmatched: 9. The V gene's germline CDR1 is MNHNY and CDR2 SVGAGI (reference sequence). Here the CDR3 reads CASSSPTGGIHNEQFF. The DNA of the CDR3 is TGTGCCAGCAGTTCCCCGACAGGGGGTATACACAATGAGCAGTTCTTC.

The J gene is TRBJ1-1, the V gene TRBV7-9; 7 bases are a match to TRBD1. V lost 5 bases and J lost 5; bases outside the gene matches: 14. CDR1 is SEHNR, CDR2 FQNEAQ, per germline (reference sequence). This CDR3 has 16 amino acids. CDR3 sequence (DNA): TGTGCCAGCAGCCCTGGGGGTAGACAGGGCGGTACTGAAGCTTTCTTT. Its translation is CASSPGGRQGGTEAFF.

The V gene is TRBV18, the J gene TRBJ1-2, with 11 bases aligning to TRBD1. Germline trimming cut 3 bases from V and 8 bases from J; bases unmatched to any gene: 5. Per the germline V gene, CDR1 is KGHSH and CDR2 is LQKENI. The CDR3 is made up of 14 amino acids. CDR3 coding DNA: TGTGCCAGCTCACCCGGACAGGGGGCGCCCGGCTACACCTTC. The encoded protein is CASSPGQGAPGYTF.

This clone has at least ten counts. The gene calls are TRBV2 and TRBJ1-3; TRBD1 matches at 7 bases. J gave up 0 bases and V 4 bases, and 9 bases lay outside the gene matches. Germline V gene data show CDR1 as SNHLY and CDR2 as FYNNEI. This CDR3 contains 17 residues. In nucleotides, the CDR3 is TGTGCCAGCAGTGCCCGGACAGGCTTCTTCTCTGGAAACACCATATATTTT. Translated: CASSARTGFFSGNTIYF.

The CDR3 DNA sequence: TGTGCCAGCAGCCATAGGGGGCAGGGCTCTGGAAACACCATATATTTT. Translated: CASSHRGQGSGNTIYF. This rearrangement joins TRBV5-6 to TRBJ1-3, with 7 positions matching TRBD1. The J segment lost 0 bases and the V segment lost 4 bases, leaving 7 bases of the junction unmatched. Germline CDR1 reads SGHDT; CDR2 reads YYEEEE. This CDR3 has 16 residues.

This clone was seen only a few times. The J gene is TRBJ2-1, the V gene TRBV29-1; 8 nucleotides align to TRBD2. This CDR3 is built from 15 residues. Germline assignment: CDR1 SQVTM and CDR2 ANQGSEA. Trimming cost V 3 bases and J 8 bases; bases outside gene matches: 12. The CDR3 nucleotides read TGCAGCGTTGACTGGGGACTAGTTCCTTGGCATGAGCAGTTCTTC. Encoded protein: CSVDWGLVPWHEQFF.

The V and J genes are TRBV19 and TRBJ2-1, with TRBD2 identical over 11 bases. The CDR3 runs 15 residues. V dropped 4 bases and J dropped 8; count of bases not matched to a gene: 7. The germline CDR1 and CDR2 sequences are LNHDA and SQIVND (reference sequence). The CDR3 loop is CASSTLAGGPHEQFF. CDR3 bases: TGTGCCAGTAGTACGCTAGCGGGAGGCCCCCATGAGCAGTTCTTC.

The J gene is TRBJ2-7, the V gene TRBV19, with D tentatively TRBD2 (6 bases). Trimming shortened V by 6 bases and J by 7 bases, and 22 bases separated the two germline ends. Germline CDR1 LNHDA, CDR2 SQIVND (reference sequence). This CDR3 has 15 amino acids. The CDR3 here is CASRTNFGGGGEQYF. The CDR3, as DNA: TGTGCCAGTAGGACCAATTTCGGCGGCGGAGGGGAGCAGTACTTC. Drawing the rest from reference TRBV19 and TRBJ2-7, the complete variable domain is DGGITQSPKYLFRKEGQNVTLSCEQNLNHDAMYWYRQDPGQGLRLIYYSQIVNDFQKGDIAEGYSVSREKKESFPLTVTSAQKNPTAFYLCASRTNFGGGGEQYFGPGTRLTVT.

This chain uses TRBV27 with TRBJ2-7; D perhaps matches TRBD1 (5 bases). CDR3 length: 18 residues. Trimming removed 3 bases from V and 0 bases from J, with 21 bases in between. Germline values: CDR1 MNHEY, CDR2 SMNVEV (reference sequence). The DNA of the CDR3 is TGTGCCAGCAGTTTTATCCCCCAGGGCGGCACCGGCTCCTACGAGCAGTACTTC. Residues: CASSFIPQGGTGSYEQYF.

This clone is a singleton in its sample. The V call is TRBV5-4, the J call TRBJ1-2; D unclear. The CDR3 spans 14 residues. CDR1 is SGHNT, CDR2 YYREEE, per germline (reference sequence). Trimming shortened V by 0 bases and J by 4 bases, and 10 bases separated the two germline ends. DNA of the CDR3: TGTGCCAGCAGCTTGGAGCTGGAGCTCTATGGCTACACCTTC. Its translation: CASSLELELYGYTF.

For this clone: Other DNA sequences within the sample encode an identical CDR3. J is TRBJ2-7 and V is TRBV2; 7 nucleotides agree with TRBD1. Germline V gives CDR1 SNHLY, CDR2 FYNNEI. With V trimmed by 4 bases and J by 4 bases, 1 base remained unmatched. The CDR3 runs 12 residues. The CDR3 reads CASSGGQYEQYF. In nucleotides, the CDR3 is TGTGCCAGCAGTGGGGGACAGTACGAGCAGTACTTC.

The table lists this clone with a few counts. The gene calls are TRBV10-3 and TRBJ2-2; 9 bases agree with TRBD1. The trim removed 7 bases at V and 4 bases at J, leaving 4 bases unmatched. The CDR3 runs to 14 residues. CDR1 ENHRY and CDR2 SYGVKD come from the germline V gene. The CDR3 bases are TGTGCCATCAAGCAGACAGGGGGCACCGGGGAGCTGTTTTTT. Residues: CAIKQTGGTGELFF.

The chain links TRBV15 to TRBJ2-2, with unresolved D. Germline CDR1 reads LNHNV; CDR2 reads YYDKDF (reference sequence). V was trimmed by 5 bases and J by 14 bases, leaving 18 bases between them. The CDR3 contains 13 residues. CDR3 nucleotide sequence: TGTGCCACCAGCTGGCGCCGGGCTACAGAACTGTTTTTT. Protein: CATSWRRATELFF.

Only a few counts were recorded for this clone. DNA for the CDR3: TGTGCCAGCAGATCCGGGACAGGGGGCGGAGATACGCAGTATTTT. Its translation: CASRSGTGGGDTQYF. The V gene is TRBV7-9, the J gene TRBJ2-3; TRBD1 matches at 12 bases. The junction had 6 bases not matched to a gene; V was cut back by 6 bases and J by 5 bases. Germline V gene lookup returns CDR1 SEHNR and CDR2 FQNEAQ (reference sequence). The CDR3 runs to 15 residues.

Points on this clone: This same CDR3 is encoded by further DNA sequences in the sample. Here the CDR3 reads CASSPGQGYGYTF. CDR3 nucleotides: TGTGCCAGCAGTCCGGGACAGGGATATGGCTACACCTTC. The chain has TRBV2 and TRBJ1-2, with 9 bases fitting TRBD1. V trimming: 5 bases; J trimming: 5 bases; junction bases outside the gene matches: 3. In germline, CDR1 is SNHLY, CDR2 FYNNEI. The CDR3 loop spans 13 amino acids. The full variable domain, completed using reference TRBV2 and TRBJ1-2, is EPEVTQTPSHQVTQMGQEVILRCVPISNHLYFYWYRQILGQKVEFLVSFYNNEISEKSEIFDDQFSVERPDGSNFTLKIRSTKLEDSAMYFCASSPGQGYGYTFGSGTRLTVV.

The rearrangement uses TRBV18 and TRBJ1-2; D gene ambiguous. Germline values: CDR1 KGHSH, CDR2 LQKENI. This CDR3 contains 16 residues. V was pared by 2 bases and J by 3 bases, with 16 bases between. CDR3 DNA: TGTGCCAGCTCACCAATCCCCCAGGCTGGATACTATGGCTACACCTTC. It encodes CASSPIPQAGYYGYTF.

The chain employs TRBV18 and TRBJ2-3; D remains ambiguous. The CDR3 is 13 residues long. Germline V gene lookup returns CDR1 KGHSH and CDR2 LQKENI. Deletions cut 2 bases from V and 4 bases from J, with 7 bases between. The CDR3 sequence is CASSPNSPDTQYF. In DNA, the CDR3 is TGTGCCAGCTCACCAAATAGCCCAGATACGCAGTATTTT.

CDR3 DNA: TGCGCCAGCAGCCGGACTAATTCTGAGCAGTTCTTC. Translation gives CASSRTNSEQFF. The chain carries TRBV5-1 and TRBJ2-1, with D possibly TRBD2 on 6 matching bases. The CDR3 consists of 12 residues. Germline CDR1 is SGHRS and CDR2 is YFSETQ. V was pared by 4 bases and J by 9 bases, with 11 bases between.

This clone was seen only once. V gene TRBV27 combines with J gene TRBJ1-5; tentative D call: TRBD1 (6 bases). CDR3 length: 16 amino acids. The germline gives CDR1 MNHEY, CDR2 SMNVEV (reference sequence). V dropped 5 bases and J dropped 2 bases, with 16 bases sitting between them. CDR3 amino acids: CASSGHQGRGNQPQHF. In DNA, the CDR3 is TGTGCCAGCAGTGGACATCAGGGGAGGGGCAATCAGCCCCAGCATTTT.

V usage is TRBV19 and J usage is TRBJ2-1; 9 nucleotides agree with TRBD2. Looked up from germline, CDR1 is LNHDA and CDR2 is SQIVND (reference sequence). Germline trimming cut 6 bases from V and 0 bases from J; bases unmatched to any gene: 6. This CDR3 has 16 residues. The CDR3 sequence is CASRRTSASSYNEQFF. In DNA form, the CDR3 reads TGTGCCAGTAGGAGGACTAGCGCGAGCTCCTACAATGAGCAGTTCTTC. The full variable domain, rest sourced from reference TRBV19 and TRBJ2-1, is DGGITQSPKYLFRKEGQNVTLSCEQNLNHDAMYWYRQDPGQGLRLIYYSQIVNDFQKGDIAEGYSVSREKKESFPLTVTSAQKNPTAFYLCASRRTSASSYNEQFFGPGTRLTVL.

This clone came up once. V gene TRBV11-3 combines with J gene TRBJ2-5; TRBD1 matches 8 bases. Trimming took 5 bases from V and 5 from J; bases not matched to a gene: 7. The V gene's germline CDR1 is SGHNT and CDR2 YENEEA. The CDR3 extends over 14 amino acids. CDR3 loop: CASSRGTGRETQYF. In DNA, the CDR3 is TGTGCCAGCAGCCGTGGGACAGGCAGGGAGACCCAGTACTTC.

The chain has TRBV7-3 and TRBJ2-2, with 10 bases matching TRBD2. Germline lookup yields CDR1 SGHTA and CDR2 FQGTGA. The CDR3 is made up of 18 amino acids. V was pared by 5 bases and J by 4 bases, with 13 bases of the junction left unmatched. CDR3 nucleotides: TGTGCCAGCAGCCGAACTGGTAGCGGGAGGTTGAGCACCGGGGAGCTGTTTTTT. It is translated as CASSRTGSGRLSTGELFF.

As concerns this clone: This sample includes further DNA sequences coding for the same CDR3. This chain connects TRBV7-9 to TRBJ2-3; 7 nucleotides agree with TRBD2. CDR1 and CDR2 (germline): SEHNR, FQNEAQ (reference sequence). Trimming took 3 bases from V and 0 from J; bases not matched to a gene: 0. CDR3 length equals 14 residues. The CDR3 spells CASSLGLSTDTQYF. Here the CDR3 DNA reads TGTGCCAGCAGCTTGGGACTAAGCACAGATACGCAGTATTTT.

This clone was detected a few times. The V and J genes are TRBV21-1 and TRBJ2-7; TRBD1 was called by the table and not checked on the DNA. TRBV21-1 counts as a pseudogene. This CDR3 comprises 13 residues. The CDR3 region has the DNA TGTGCCAGCAGCAAACAGGGCTCCTACGAGCAGTACTTC. Its protein is CASSKQGSYEQYF.

This clone was picked up many times. The J gene is TRBJ2-6, the V gene TRBV7-9, with D possibly matching TRBD1 (6 bases). Trimming took 5 bases from V and 0 from J, leaving 17 bases between them. The CDR3 extends over 18 amino acids. Germline assignment: CDR1 SEHNR and CDR2 FQNEAQ (reference sequence). CDR3 in DNA: TGTGCCAGCAGCCGTAGTGAGGGGACAAACTCTGGGGCCAACGTCCTGACTTTC. It translates to CASSRSEGTNSGANVLTF.

The rearrangement joins TRBV5-4 to TRBJ1-2; TRBD1 agrees at 8 bases. With 2 bases clipped from V and 6 bases from J, the junction kept 6 bases outside the gene matches. This CDR3 contains 14 residues. From germline, CDR1 is SGHNT and CDR2 YYREEE (reference sequence). Written as DNA, the CDR3 is TGTGCCAGCAGCTTAACAGGGGGTAGCAATGGCTACACCTTC. Protein product: CASSLTGGSNGYTF.

V and J are TRBV27 and TRBJ2-7; TRBD1 agrees at 10 bases. Per germline, CDR1 MNHEY and CDR2 SMNVEV (reference sequence). The CDR3 has 13 amino acids. With 10 bases clipped from V and 7 bases from J, the junction kept 10 bases outside the gene matches. The CDR3 sequence is CATARQGAWEQYF. CDR3 DNA sequence: TGTGCCACCGCCCGACAGGGGGCGTGGGAGCAGTACTTC.

This chain connects TRBV5-1 to TRBJ2-2, with a weak D call TRBD1 (5 bases). Trimming pared 6 bases from V and 5 bases from J, leaving 14 bases between. The CDR3 consists of 14 residues. Germline lookup yields CDR1 SGHRS and CDR2 YFSETQ. The CDR3 loop reads CASMGPGQTGELFF. DNA for the CDR3: TGCGCCAGCATGGGGCCAGGGCAAACCGGGGAGCTGTTTTTT.

The chain links TRBV28 to TRBJ2-7, with 8 bases identical to TRBD1. This CDR3 has 15 residues. V trimming: 6 bases; J trimming: 0 bases; junction bases outside the gene matches: 7. The germline V gene has CDR1 MDHEN and CDR2 SYDVKM. The CDR3, as DNA: TGTGCCAGCAGCCACGGGACAGGAATCTCCTACGAGCAGTACTTC. Its translation is CASSHGTGISYEQYF.